The entry below gives a single T cell receptor (beta chain) sequence along with its context. Relative to the germline gene, one junction end is altered; a read error may explain this. The template was RNA from unsorted bulk tissue. Germline CDR1 is SGHNT and CDR2 is YENEEA. The CDR3 has 15 residues. This sample stems from a study of tumor and adjacent non-tumor tissue in lung cancer. The wider study: The cohort had about twelve adenocarcinoma, a couple of squamous cell and 1 small cell patients.

The library came from three nested PCR rounds adapted from ARM-PCR protocols. TCRdb called the multiplex PCR reads again in MiXCR, with one record for every CDR3 protein. The sample gives 76,000 or so distinct CDR3 sequences, around 70% of which show up once; 10% to 15% is in the top ten. Sequenced: lung tumor tissue. This clonotype was obtained from a woman in her seventies with non-small cell lung cancer. The chain has TRBV11-3 and TRBJ2-1; weak D call: TRBD2 (6 bases). CDR3 DNA: TGTGCCAGCAACTTAGCTATCGGGAGCTACTATGAGCAGTTCTTC. Protein sequence: CASNLAIGSYYEQFF.